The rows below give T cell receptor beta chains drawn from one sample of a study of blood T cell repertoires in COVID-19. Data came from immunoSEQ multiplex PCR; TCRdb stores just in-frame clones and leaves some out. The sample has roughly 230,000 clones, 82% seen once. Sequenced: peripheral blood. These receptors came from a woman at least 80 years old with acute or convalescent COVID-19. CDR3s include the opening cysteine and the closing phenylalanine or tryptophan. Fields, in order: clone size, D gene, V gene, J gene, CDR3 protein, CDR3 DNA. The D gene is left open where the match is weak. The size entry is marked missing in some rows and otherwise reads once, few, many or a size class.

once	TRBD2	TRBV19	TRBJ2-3	CASSKMAGGIDTQYF	TGTGCCAGTAGTAAGATGGCGGGGGGGATAGATACGCAGTATTTT
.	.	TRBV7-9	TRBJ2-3	CASSSRGYGTDTQYF	TGTGCCAGCAGCTCTAGGGGGTATGGCACAGATACGCAGTATTTT
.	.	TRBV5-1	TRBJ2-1	CASSLGQYNEQFF	TGCGCCAGCAGCTTGGGGCAGTACAATGAGCAGTTCTTC
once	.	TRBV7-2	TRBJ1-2	CASSLGQLYGYTF	TGTGCCAGCAGCTTAGGACAGCTCTATGGCTACACCTTC
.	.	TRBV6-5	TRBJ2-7	CASRPTESTGLGQYF	TGTGCCAGCAGACCCACAGAATCAACAGGGTTGGGGCAGTACTTC
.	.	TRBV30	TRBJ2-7	CAWIPLGQSYEQYF	TGTGCCTGGATCCCGCTTGGACAGTCCTACGAGCAGTACTTC
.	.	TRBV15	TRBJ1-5	CATSRGRGGGGNQPQHF	TGTGCCACCAGCAGAGGGCGAGGGGGGGGCGGCAATCAGCCCCAGCATTTT
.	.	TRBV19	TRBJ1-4	CASRTTQGSGEKLFF	TGTGCCAGTAGGACGACTCAGGGGTCTGGGGAAAAACTGTTTTTT
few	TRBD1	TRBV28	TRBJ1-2	CASSLAQPGQSYGYTF	TGTGCCAGCAGTTTAGCCCAACCGGGACAGAGCTATGGCTACACCTTC
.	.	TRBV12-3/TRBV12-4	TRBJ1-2	CASSNGFRYGYTF	TGTGCCAGCAGTAACGGGTTCCGCTATGGCTACACCTTC
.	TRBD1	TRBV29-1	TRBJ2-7	CSVRNRGPRNEQYF	TGCAGCGTTCGGAACAGGGGCCCTCGGAACGAGCAGTACTTC
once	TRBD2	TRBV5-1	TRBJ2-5	CASRSTGGVQETQYF	TGCGCCAGCAGATCTACCGGGGGGGTGCAGGAGACCCAGTACTTC
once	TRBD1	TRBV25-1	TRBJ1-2	CASSDQGQASYGYTF	TGTGCCAGCAGTGACCAAGGACAGGCTTCCTATGGCTACACCTTC
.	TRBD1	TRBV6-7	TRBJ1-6	CASSYSTGQGMDYNSPLHF	TGTGCCAGCAGTTACTCGACCGGACAGGGAATGGACTATAATTCACCCCTCCACTTT
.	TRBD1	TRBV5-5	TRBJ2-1	CASSLGQSQGDEQFF	TGTGCCAGCAGCTTGGGTCAGTCCCAGGGGGATGAGCAGTTCTTC
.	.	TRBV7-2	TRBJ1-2	CASSLGGGKRGYTF	TGTGCCAGCAGCTTAGGTGGGGGGAAGCGGGGCTACACCTTC
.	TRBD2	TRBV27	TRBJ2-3	CASSLKRGAASTDTQYF	TGTGCCAGCAGTTTAAAGCGGGGGGCCGCCAGCACAGATACGCAGTATTTT
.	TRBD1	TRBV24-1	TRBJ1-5	CATSRGQGGNQPQHF	TGTGCCACCAGTCGAGGACAGGGGGGCAATCAGCCCCAGCATTTT
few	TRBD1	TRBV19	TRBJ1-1	CASSSTGDTEAFF	TGTGCCAGTAGTTCGACAGGGGACACTGAAGCTTTCTTT
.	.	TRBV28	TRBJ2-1	CASSPPDYYNEQFF	TGTGCCAGCAGTCCTCCTGACTACTACAATGAGCAGTTCTTC
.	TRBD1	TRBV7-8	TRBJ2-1	CASTPGTGLNEQFF	TGTGCCAGCACCCCGGGGACAGGGCTCAATGAGCAGTTCTTC
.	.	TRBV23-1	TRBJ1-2	CASSPGTKGYTF	TGCGCCAGCAGCCCCGGGACAAAAGGCTACACCTTC
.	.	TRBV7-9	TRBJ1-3	CASSREAVGNTIYF	TGTGCCAGCAGCAGAGAGGCGGTAGGAAACACCATATATTTT
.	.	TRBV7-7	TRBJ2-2	CASSPWGQEPNTGELFF	TGTGCTAGCAGCCCCTGGGGGCAGGAGCCGAACACCGGGGAGCTGTTTTTT
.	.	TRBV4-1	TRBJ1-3	CASSQSTGISGNTIYF	TGCGCCAGCAGCCAAAGTACAGGTATCTCTGGAAACACCATATATTTT